One T cell receptor beta chain is described in this entry. What it binds is not known. The germline CDR1 and CDR2 sequences are LNHDA and SQIVND (reference sequence). V was pared by 10 bases and J by 9 bases, with 5 bases of the junction left unmatched. This CDR3 has 13 amino acids. The data stem from a study of T cell responses to AZD1222 COVID-19 vaccine. Study overall: Second-dose schedules of about 4 or about 12 weeks were combined.

Method: immunoSEQ multiplex PCR; TCRdb's copy keeps in-frame clones and lacks some. The sample lists 100,000 to 150,000 clones; 80% to 95% were seen once. Overall study results and limits: Clonal diversity may have been underestimated in mostly white British donors. Reports indicate that nearly half of spike-specific TCRs are directed at unmutated variant regions. The number of AZD1222 recipients seropositive at baseline was only 5 to 7.

The genes are TRBV19 and TRBJ2-1; TRBD2 matches at 14 bases. The receptor's source is an adult in good health. The sequences come from peripheral blood, collected on day 0 of AZD1222 vaccination. In DNA form, the CDR3 reads TGTGCCACCTCGGGACTAGCGGGAGCTGAGCAGTTCTTC. Translated, it gives CATSGLAGAEQFF.